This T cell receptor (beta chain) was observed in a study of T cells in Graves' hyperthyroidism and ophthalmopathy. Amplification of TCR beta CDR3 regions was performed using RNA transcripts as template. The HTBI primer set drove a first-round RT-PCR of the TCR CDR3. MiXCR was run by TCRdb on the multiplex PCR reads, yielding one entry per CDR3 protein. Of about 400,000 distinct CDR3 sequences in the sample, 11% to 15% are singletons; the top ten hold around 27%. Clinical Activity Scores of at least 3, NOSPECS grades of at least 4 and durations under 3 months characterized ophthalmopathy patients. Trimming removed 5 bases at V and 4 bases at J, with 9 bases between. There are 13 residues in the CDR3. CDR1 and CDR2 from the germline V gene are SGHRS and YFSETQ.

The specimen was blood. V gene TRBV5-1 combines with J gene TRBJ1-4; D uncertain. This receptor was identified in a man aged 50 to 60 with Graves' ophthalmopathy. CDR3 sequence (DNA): TGCGCCAGCAGTCCGGTAGATAATGAAAAACTGTTTTTT. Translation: CASSPVDNEKLFF.